This T cell receptor beta chain came from a study of neoadjuvant anti-PD-1 for oral cavity cancer. Study-wide context: Most patients had three to four biweekly doses of 3 mg/kg nivolumab before resection. Patients without progression got a fourth dose around day 43.

The table came from immunoSEQ multiplex PCR; TCRdb's copy has only in-frame clones and leaves some out. Of 11,000 to 15,000 clones in the sample, 70% to 75% were seen once. The germline V gene has CDR1 SNHLY and CDR2 FYNNEI. CDR3 length equals 14 residues. V dropped 5 bases and J dropped 5; count of bases not matched to a gene: 3. Study-level results: Each response group had just a few patients in TCR analyses.

In the case of this clone: Its matching antigen is unknown.

The chain links TRBV2 to TRBJ1-4; TRBD1 matches at 9 bases. The origin of this receptor is a person aged 35-79 years with oral cavity squamous cell carcinoma. Sequencing was performed on PBMCs, taken before nivolumab (anti-PD-1) treatment. Here the CDR3 DNA reads TGTGCCAGCAGTCCCGGGACAGGGAATGAAAAACTGTTTTTT. This sequence encodes CASSPGTGNEKLFF.